This TCR beta chain emerged from a study of graft-versus-host responses after intestinal transplantation. TCRdb keeps only in-frame clones here, not all; method: immunoSEQ multiplex PCR. The sample lists 90,000 to 120,000 clones; roughly 87% were seen once. Worth noting for this clone: Its antigen is not known.

Trimming at V came to 1 base and at J to 4 bases, leaving 3 bases not matched to a gene. This CDR3 is built from 15 residues. Looked up from germline, CDR1 is SGHNT and CDR2 is YYREEE (reference sequence). The receptor comes from a human donor who was the organ donor for an intestinal transplant. This sequence joins TRBV5-4 and TRBJ2-2; the match to TRBD1 covers 8 bases. This sample comprised unstimulated CD4+ T cells sorted from spleen or lymph node cells, obtained before transplant. The CDR3 region is CASSLQGAGTGELFF. In nucleotides, the CDR3 is TGTGCCAGCAGCTTGCAGGGGGCGGGCACCGGGGAGCTGTTTTTT.